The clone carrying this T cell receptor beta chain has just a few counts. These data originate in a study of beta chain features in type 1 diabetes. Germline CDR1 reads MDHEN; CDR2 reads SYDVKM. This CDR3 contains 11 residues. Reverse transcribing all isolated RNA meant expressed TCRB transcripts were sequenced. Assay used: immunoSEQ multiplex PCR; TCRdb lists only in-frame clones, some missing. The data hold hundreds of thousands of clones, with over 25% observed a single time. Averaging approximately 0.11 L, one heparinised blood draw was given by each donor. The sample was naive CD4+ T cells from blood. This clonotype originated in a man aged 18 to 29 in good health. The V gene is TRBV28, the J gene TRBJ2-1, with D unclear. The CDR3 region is CVGPSYNEQFF. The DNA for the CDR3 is TGTGTTGGGCCCTCTTACAATGAGCAGTTCTTC.